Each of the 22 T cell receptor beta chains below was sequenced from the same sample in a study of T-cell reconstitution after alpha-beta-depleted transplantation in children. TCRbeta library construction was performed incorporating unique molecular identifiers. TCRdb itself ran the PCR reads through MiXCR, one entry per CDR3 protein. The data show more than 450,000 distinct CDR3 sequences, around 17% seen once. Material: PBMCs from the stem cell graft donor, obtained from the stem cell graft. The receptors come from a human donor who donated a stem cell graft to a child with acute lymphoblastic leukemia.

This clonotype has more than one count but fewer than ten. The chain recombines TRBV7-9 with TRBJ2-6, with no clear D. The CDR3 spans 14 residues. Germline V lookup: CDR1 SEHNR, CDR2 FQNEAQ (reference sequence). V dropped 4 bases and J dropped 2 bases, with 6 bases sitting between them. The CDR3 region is CASSYGPGANVLTF. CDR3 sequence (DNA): TGTGCCAGCAGCTATGGACCTGGGGCCAACGTCCTGACTTTC. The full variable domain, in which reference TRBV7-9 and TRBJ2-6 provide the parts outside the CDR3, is DTGVSQNPRHKITKRGQNVTFRCDPISEHNRLYWYRQTLGQGPEFLTYFQNEAQLEKSRLLSDRFSAERPKGSFSTLEIQRTEQGDSAMYLCASSYGPGANVLTFGAGSRLTVL.

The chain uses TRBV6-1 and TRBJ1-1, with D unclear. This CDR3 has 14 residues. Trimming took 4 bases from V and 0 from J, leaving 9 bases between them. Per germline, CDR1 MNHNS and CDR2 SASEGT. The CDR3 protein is CASSAGGVNTEAFF. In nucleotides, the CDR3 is TGTGCCAGCAGTGCCGGCGGGGTGAACACTGAAGCTTTCTTT.

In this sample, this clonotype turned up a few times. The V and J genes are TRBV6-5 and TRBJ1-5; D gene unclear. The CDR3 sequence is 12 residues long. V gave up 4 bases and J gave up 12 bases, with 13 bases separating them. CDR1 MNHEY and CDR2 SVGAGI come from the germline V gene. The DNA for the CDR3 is TGTGCCAGCAGTTCCCACTTGAAGGTCCAGCATTTT. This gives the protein CASSSHLKVQHF.

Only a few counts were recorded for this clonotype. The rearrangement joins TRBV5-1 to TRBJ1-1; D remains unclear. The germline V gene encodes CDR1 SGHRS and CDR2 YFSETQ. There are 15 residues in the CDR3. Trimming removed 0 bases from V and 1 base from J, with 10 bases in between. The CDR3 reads CASSLDEAGNTEAFF. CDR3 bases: TGCGCCAGCAGCTTGGATGAGGCAGGGAACACTGAAGCTTTCTTT.

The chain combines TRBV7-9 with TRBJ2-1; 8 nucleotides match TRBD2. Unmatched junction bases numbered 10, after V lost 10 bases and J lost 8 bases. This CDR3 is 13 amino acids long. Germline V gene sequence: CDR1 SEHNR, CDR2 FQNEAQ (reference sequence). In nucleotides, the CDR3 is TGTGCCATCGAGCGGGAGCTTGATTATGAGCAGTTCTTC. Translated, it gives CAIERELDYEQFF.

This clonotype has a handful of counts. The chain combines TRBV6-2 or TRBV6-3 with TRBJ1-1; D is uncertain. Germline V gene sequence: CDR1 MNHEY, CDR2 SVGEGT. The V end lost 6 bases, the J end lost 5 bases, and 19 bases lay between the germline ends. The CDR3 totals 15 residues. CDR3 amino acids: CASSRPHSDRTEAFF. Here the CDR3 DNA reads TGTGCCAGCAGCCGACCTCACAGCGATAGGACTGAAGCTTTCTTT.

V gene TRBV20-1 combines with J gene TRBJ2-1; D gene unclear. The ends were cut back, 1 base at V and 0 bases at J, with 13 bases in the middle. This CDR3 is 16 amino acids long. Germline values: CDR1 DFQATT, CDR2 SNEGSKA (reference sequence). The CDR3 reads CSARGHLLSSYNEQFF. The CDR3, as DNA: TGCAGTGCTAGAGGTCACCTTCTGAGCTCCTACAATGAGCAGTTCTTC.

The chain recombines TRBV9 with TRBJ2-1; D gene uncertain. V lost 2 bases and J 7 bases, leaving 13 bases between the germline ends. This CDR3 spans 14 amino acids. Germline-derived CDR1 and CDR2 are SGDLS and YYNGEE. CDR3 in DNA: TGTGCCAGCAGCGTCCCGGATCCCCGAAATGAGCAGTTCTTC. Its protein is CASSVPDPRNEQFF.

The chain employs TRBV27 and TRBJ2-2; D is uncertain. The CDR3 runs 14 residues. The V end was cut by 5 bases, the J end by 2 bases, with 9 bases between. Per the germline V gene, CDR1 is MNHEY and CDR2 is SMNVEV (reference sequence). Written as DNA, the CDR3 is TGTGCCAGCAGTCCTATCACCAACACCGGGGAGCTGTTTTTT. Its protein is CASSPITNTGELFF.

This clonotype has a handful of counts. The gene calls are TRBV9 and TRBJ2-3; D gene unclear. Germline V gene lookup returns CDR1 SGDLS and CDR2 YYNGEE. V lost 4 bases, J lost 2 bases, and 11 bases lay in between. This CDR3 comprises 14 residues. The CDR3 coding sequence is TGTGCCAGCAGCCTCGAGAGGTTCACAGATACGCAGTATTTT. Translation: CASSLERFTDTQYF.

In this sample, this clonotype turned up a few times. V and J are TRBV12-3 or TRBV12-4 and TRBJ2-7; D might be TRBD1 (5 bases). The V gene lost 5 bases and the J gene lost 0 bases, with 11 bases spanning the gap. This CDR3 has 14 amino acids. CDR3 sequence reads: CASSGQLSSYEQYF. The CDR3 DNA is TGTGCCAGCAGTGGACAATTAAGCTCCTACGAGCAGTACTTC.

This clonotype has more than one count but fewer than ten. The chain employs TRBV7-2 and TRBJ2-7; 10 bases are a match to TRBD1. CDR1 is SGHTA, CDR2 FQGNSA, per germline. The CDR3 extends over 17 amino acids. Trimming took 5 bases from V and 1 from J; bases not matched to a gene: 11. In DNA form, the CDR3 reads TGTGCCAGCAGCCAGGGGACAGGGGTGTATGAGTCCTACGAGCAGTACTTC. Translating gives CASSQGTGVYESYEQYF.

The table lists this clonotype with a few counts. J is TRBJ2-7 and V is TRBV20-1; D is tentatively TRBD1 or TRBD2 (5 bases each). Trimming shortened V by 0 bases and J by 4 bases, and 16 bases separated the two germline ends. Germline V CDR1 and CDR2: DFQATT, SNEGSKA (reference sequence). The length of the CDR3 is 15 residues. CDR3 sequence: CSARDRGGITYEQYF. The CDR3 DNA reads TGCAGTGCTAGAGATCGTGGGGGTATTACGTACGAGCAGTACTTC.

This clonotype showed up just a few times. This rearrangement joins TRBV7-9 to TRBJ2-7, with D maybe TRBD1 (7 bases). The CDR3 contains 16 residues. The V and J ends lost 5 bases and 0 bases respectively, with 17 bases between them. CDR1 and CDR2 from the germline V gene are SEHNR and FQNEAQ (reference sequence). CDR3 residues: CASSDTAGTVSYEQYF. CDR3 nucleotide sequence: TGTGCCAGCAGCGATACGGCGGGGACAGTCTCCTACGAGCAGTACTTC. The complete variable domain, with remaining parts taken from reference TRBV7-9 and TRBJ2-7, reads DTGVSQNPRHKITKRGQNVTFRCDPISEHNRLYWYRQTLGQGPEFLTYFQNEAQLEKSRLLSDRFSAERPKGSFSTLEIQRTEQGDSAMYLCASSDTAGTVSYEQYFGPGTRLTVT.

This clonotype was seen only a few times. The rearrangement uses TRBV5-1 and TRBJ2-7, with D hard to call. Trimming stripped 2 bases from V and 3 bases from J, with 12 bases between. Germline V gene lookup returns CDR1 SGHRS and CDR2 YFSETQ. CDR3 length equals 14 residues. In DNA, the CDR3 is TGCGCCAGCAGCTTTAAGCAAGGGATCTACGAGCAGTACTTC. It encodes CASSFKQGIYEQYF.

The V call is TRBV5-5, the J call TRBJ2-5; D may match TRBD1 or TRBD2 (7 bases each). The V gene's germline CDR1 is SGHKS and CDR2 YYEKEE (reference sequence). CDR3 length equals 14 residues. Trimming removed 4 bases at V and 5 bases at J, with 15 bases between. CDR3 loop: CASSVRGEGETQYF. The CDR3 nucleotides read TGTGCCAGCAGCGTCAGGGGGGAGGGGGAGACCCAGTACTTC.

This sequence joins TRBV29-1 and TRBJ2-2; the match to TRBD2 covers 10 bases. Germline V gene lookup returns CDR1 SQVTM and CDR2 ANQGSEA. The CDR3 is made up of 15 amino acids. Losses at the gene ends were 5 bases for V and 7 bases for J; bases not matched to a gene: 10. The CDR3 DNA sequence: TGCAGCGTTAGTACTAGCGGGATCCGTGGCGGGGAGCTGTTTTTT. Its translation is CSVSTSGIRGGELFF.

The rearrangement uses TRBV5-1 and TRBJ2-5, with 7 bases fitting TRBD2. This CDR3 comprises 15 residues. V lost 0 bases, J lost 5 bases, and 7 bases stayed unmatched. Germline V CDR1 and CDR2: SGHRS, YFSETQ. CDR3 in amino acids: CASSLEVSGPETQYF. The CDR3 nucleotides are TGCGCCAGCAGCTTGGAGGTTAGCGGGCCCGAGACCCAGTACTTC.

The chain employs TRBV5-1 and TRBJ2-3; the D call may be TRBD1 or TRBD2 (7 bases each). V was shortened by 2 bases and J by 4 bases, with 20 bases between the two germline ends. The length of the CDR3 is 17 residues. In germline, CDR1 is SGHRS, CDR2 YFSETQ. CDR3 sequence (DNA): TGCGCCAGCAGCTTAAGGACGAGCGGGACAGTGTCAGATACGCAGTATTTT. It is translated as CASSLRTSGTVSDTQYF.

The CDR3 sequence is CSARDDRGQGPEAFF. Here the CDR3 DNA reads TGCAGTGCTAGGGATGACAGGGGCCAGGGACCTGAAGCTTTCTTT. V is TRBV20-1 and J is TRBJ1-1, with 8 bases aligning to TRBD1. Germline CDR1 DFQATT, CDR2 SNEGSKA (reference sequence). Trimming at V came to 3 bases and at J to 6 bases, leaving 12 bases not matched to a gene. This CDR3 has 15 amino acids.

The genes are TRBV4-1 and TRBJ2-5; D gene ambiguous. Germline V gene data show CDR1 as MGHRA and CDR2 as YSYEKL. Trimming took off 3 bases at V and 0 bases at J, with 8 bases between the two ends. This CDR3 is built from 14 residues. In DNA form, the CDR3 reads TGCGCCAGCAGCCAGACCCCGTACCAAGAGACCCAGTACTTC. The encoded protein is CASSQTPYQETQYF.

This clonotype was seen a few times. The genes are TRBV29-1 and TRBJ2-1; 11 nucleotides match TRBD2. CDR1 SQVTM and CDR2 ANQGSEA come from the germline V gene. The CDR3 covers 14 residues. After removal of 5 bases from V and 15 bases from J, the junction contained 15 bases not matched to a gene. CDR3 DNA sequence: TGCAGCGTTCGCGAACCGGGACTAGCGGCGGATCCGTTCTTC. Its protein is CSVREPGLAADPFF.